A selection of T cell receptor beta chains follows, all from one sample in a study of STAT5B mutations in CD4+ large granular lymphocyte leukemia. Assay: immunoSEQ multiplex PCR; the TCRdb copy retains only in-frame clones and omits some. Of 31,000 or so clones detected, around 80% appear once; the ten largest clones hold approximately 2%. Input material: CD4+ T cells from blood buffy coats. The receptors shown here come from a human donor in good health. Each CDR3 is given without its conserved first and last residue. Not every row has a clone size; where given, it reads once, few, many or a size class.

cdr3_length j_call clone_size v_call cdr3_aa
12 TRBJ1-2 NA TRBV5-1 ASALNAGGYGYT
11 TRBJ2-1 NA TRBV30 AWSSGGQVEQF
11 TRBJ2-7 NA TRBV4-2 ASSQGTDWQQY
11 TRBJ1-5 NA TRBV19 ASTTLSNQPQH
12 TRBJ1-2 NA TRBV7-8 ASSSRDLNYGYT
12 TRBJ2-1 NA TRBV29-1 SARLAGALNEQF
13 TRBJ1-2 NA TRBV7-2 ASSLEDRPNYGYT
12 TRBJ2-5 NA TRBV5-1 ASSLVGSQETQY
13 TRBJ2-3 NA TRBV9 ASSEQGVFTDTQY
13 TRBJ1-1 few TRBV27 ASSSRTGAYAEAF
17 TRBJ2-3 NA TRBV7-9 ASSLALLRESISADTQY
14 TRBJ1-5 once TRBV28 ASSLRDIVIQQPQH
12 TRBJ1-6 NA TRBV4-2 ASSHGDSKSPLH
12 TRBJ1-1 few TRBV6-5 ASSSPAGGTEAF
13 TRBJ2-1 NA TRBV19 ASSIQPLPNNEQF
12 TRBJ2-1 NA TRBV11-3 ASSPGQIYNEQF
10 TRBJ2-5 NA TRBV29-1 SVEGNQETQY
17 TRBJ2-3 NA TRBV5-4 ASSPRTSGGAAGTDTQY
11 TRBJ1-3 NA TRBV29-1 SVVSSSGNTIY
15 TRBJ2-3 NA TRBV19 ASSIPRVAGVTDTQY
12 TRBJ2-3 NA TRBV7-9 ASSLEGLTDTQY
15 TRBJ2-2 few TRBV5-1 ASSLVAGGVNTGELF
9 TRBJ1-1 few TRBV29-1 SVRTPTGAF
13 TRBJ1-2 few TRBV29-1 SVDQGQGGDYGYT
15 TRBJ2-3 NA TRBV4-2 ASSQSNRASGTDTQY
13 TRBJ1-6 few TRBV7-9 ASSRGRSYNSPLH
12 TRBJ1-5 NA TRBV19 ASSMGVRWATQH
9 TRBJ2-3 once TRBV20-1 SAREIDTQY
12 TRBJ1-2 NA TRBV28 ASRITGQGDGYT
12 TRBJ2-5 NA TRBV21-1 ATPRTSGQETQY
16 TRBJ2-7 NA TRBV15 ATSRDGRAGKTSYEQY
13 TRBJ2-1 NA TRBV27 ASSLISGVVNEQF
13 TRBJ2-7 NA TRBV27 ASNERAGKSHEQY
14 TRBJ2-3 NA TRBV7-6 ASSRDAPTVPDTQY
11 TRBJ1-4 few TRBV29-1 SARDSRVEKLF
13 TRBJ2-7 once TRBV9 ASSAGTSGSHEQY
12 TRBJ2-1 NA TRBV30 AWSVKGGLSEQF
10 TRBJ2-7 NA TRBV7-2 ASSPERYEQY
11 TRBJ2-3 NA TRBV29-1 SVDRGGTDTQY
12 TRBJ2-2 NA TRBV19 ASGVGAPTGELF
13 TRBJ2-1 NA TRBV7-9 ASSQRTSSYNEQF
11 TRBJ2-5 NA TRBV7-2 ASRAIGQPAGY
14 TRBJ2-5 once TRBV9 ASSALGREDQETQY
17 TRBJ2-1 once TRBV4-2 ASSQDPSSGLSSYNEQF
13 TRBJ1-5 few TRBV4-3 ASSQDFGSSQPQH